The present T cell receptor (beta chain) was sequenced within a study of blood T cells in healthy people across ages. Overall study results and limits: It was not known whether donors were CMV positive (a possible confounder of expanded clonotype changes).

This clonotype was observed a handful of times. What it binds is not known. Combining a sample-barcoded 5' primer with a J-beta primer mix, a second PCR ran for about 7 to 11 cycles. MiXCR, applied by TCRdb to the 5' RACE reads, yields one record per CDR3 protein. This sample has under 2,000,000 distinct CDR3 sequences, with roughly 50% found just once. The CDR3 has 17 residues. In germline, CDR1 is SGDLS, CDR2 YYNGEE. Trimming took off 3 bases at V and 0 bases at J, with 13 bases between the two ends. The material sequenced was blood. The chain employs TRBV9 and TRBJ2-6, with no clear D. The source is a woman in her 40s in good health. In DNA form, the CDR3 reads TGTGCCAGCAGCGCCTCCGGGCCTCCCTCTGGGGCCAACGTCCTGACTTTC. Its translation: CASSASGPPSGANVLTF. Together with reference TRBV9 and TRBJ2-6, the CDR3 gives the full variable domain: DSGVTQTPKHLITATGQRVTLRCSPRSGDLSVYWYQQSLDQGLQFLIQYYNGEERAKGNILERFSAQQFPDLHSELNLSSLELGDSALYFCASSASGPPSGANVLTFGAGSRLTVL.